Following are 23 T cell receptor beta chains from one sample sequenced in a study of OX40 agonist ivuxolimab in advanced cancers. Generated by immunoSEQ multiplex PCR, the TCRdb table keeps only in-frame clones and is missing some. Among fewer than 80,000 clones, 85% were seen once, and the ten largest hold roughly 0.71%. The sample here was CD4+ or CD8+ T cells sorted from blood, taken in a trial of the OX40 agonist ivuxolimab. These receptors were taken from an adult with an advanced solid tumor such as melanoma, head and neck, liver or kidney cancer.

CDR3 residues: CASSLDTPGYTF. The DNA for the CDR3 is TGTGCCAGCAGTCTAGACACCCCCGGCTACACCTTC. The rearrangement joins TRBV2 to TRBJ1-2; no reliable D call. Per the germline V gene, CDR1 is SNHLY and CDR2 is FYNNEI. V was cut by 5 bases and J by 8 bases, with 12 bases left in between. This CDR3 has 12 residues.

This chain connects TRBV7-9 to TRBJ1-1; 7 bases line up with TRBD1. V was clipped by 1 base and J by 0 bases; unmatched bases: 2. This CDR3 is 15 amino acids long. CDR1 is SEHNR, CDR2 FQNEAQ, per germline (reference sequence). This chain's CDR3 is CASSLDGQVNTEAFF. The CDR3 nucleotides are TGTGCCAGCAGCTTAGATGGACAGGTGAACACTGAAGCTTTCTTT. The entire variable domain, with the rest obtained from reference TRBV7-9 and TRBJ1-1, is as follows: DTGVSQNPRHKITKRGQNVTFRCDPISEHNRLYWYRQTLGQGPEFLTYFQNEAQLEKSRLLSDRFSAERPKGSFSTLEIQRTEQGDSAMYLCASSLDGQVNTEAFFGQGTRLTVV.

This clone has just one count. The chain combines TRBV11-2 with TRBJ2-7; perhaps TRBD1 as D (6 bases). CDR1 is SGHAT and CDR2 is FQNNGV in the germline V gene. Deletions cut 5 bases from V and 4 bases from J, with 18 bases between. The CDR3 has 15 residues. This chain's CDR3 is CASSLRDTAGYEQYF. The CDR3 DNA follows: TGTGCCAGCAGCCTCCGGGACACCGCTGGGTACGAGCAGTACTTC.

V and J are TRBV6-5 and TRBJ1-2, with D unresolved. Germline V gene sequence: CDR1 MNHEY, CDR2 SVGAGI. Trimming removed 2 bases at V and 6 bases at J, with 10 bases between. The CDR3 totals 13 residues. This CDR3 is CASSYGNLNGYTF. The DNA for the CDR3 is TGTGCCAGCAGTTACGGGAATCTAAATGGCTACACCTTC.

This chain joins TRBV19 and TRBJ1-1; the D is unclear. The CDR3 contains 15 residues. Trimming took 2 bases from V and 2 from J, leaving 12 bases between them. Germline V gene sequence: CDR1 LNHDA, CDR2 SQIVND (reference sequence). As DNA, the CDR3 is TGTGCCAGTAGTATAAAGTCAACAGCCAACACTGAAGCTTTCTTT. Translation: CASSIKSTANTEAFF.

CDR3 DNA: TGTGCCAGCAGTCCCGTTGGATCTGGAAACACCATATATTTT. Encoded protein: CASSPVGSGNTIYF. The chain has TRBV7-2 and TRBJ1-3; D is unclear. The CDR3 spans 14 residues. V dropped 6 bases and J dropped 1 base, with 10 bases sitting between them. Germline CDR1 reads SGHTA; CDR2 reads FQGNSA.

Concerning this clone itself: An end of the junction differs from the germline gene, which may be a read error. V usage is TRBV7-7 and J usage is TRBJ2-1, with 10 bases identical to TRBD1. In germline, CDR1 is SSHAT, CDR2 FNYEAQ (reference sequence). The CDR3 sequence is 15 residues long. CDR3: CASSLGTGARGEQFF. CDR3 in DNA: TGTGCTAGCAGCCTCGGGACAGGGGCGCGGGGTGAGCAGTTCTTC.

V gene TRBV6-6 combines with J gene TRBJ2-7; TRBD2 matches at 9 bases. The length of the CDR3 is 14 residues. V was clipped by 5 bases and J by 3 bases; unmatched bases: 5. Looked up from germline, CDR1 is MNHNY and CDR2 is SVGAGI (reference sequence). The CDR3 DNA sequence: TGTGCCAGCAGTAGCAGCGGGGGGCTCTACGAGCAGTACTTC. Protein product: CASSSSGGLYEQYF.

The chain couples TRBV5-4 to TRBJ2-7, with a weak D call TRBD2 (6 bases). There are 14 residues in the CDR3. Trimming stripped 4 bases from V and 9 bases from J, with 20 bases between. Germline lookup yields CDR1 SGHNT and CDR2 YYREEE (reference sequence). The CDR3 DNA follows: TGTGCCAGCAGCAAGGGGACGGGGGAGGTCGGGCAGTACTTC. Its translation is CASSKGTGEVGQYF.

The V call is TRBV9, the J call TRBJ2-1, with D maybe TRBD1 (5 bases). Per germline, CDR1 SGDLS and CDR2 YYNGEE. This CDR3 contains 13 residues. V lost 3 bases and J 9 bases, leaving 13 bases between the germline ends. The CDR3 DNA reads TGTGCCAGCAGCGGCAGGGCAGGCACTGAGCAGTTCTTC. Translating it yields CASSGRAGTEQFF.

This chain connects TRBV10-3 to TRBJ2-1, with 14 bases fitting TRBD2. The CDR3 sequence is 18 residues long. The V gene end was trimmed by 6 bases and the J gene end by 0 bases; junction bases not matched to a gene: 7. The germline V gene encodes CDR1 ENHRY and CDR2 SYGVKD. The CDR3 here is CAIRAGTSGGSSYNEQFF. CDR3 nucleotide sequence: TGTGCCATCAGGGCCGGGACTAGCGGGGGCTCCTCCTACAATGAGCAGTTCTTC.

The rearrangement uses TRBV5-1 and TRBJ2-1; D is perhaps TRBD2 (5 bases). The CDR3 is 15 residues long. Germline V gene sequence: CDR1 SGHRS, CDR2 YFSETQ. With 0 bases removed from V and 2 bases from J, the gap between germline ends came to 9 bases. The CDR3 spells CASSLALAAYNEQFF. The CDR3 bases are TGCGCCAGCAGCTTGGCGCTAGCCGCCTACAATGAGCAGTTCTTC.

The V and J genes are TRBV7-9 and TRBJ2-7; either TRBD1 or TRBD2 may supply D (5 bases each). This CDR3 is built from 16 residues. The germline gives CDR1 SEHNR, CDR2 FQNEAQ (reference sequence). Trimming took 5 bases from V and 0 from J, leaving 17 bases between them. As DNA, the CDR3 is TGTGCCAGCAGCCCCAGCCCGGGACGGAGCTCCTACGAGCAGTACTTC. It codes for CASSPSPGRSSYEQYF.

This clone was seen once. V usage is TRBV2 and J usage is TRBJ2-5, with D unresolved. Germline V gene sequence: CDR1 SNHLY, CDR2 FYNNEI. This CDR3 region has 10 residues. Deletions cut 5 bases from V and 2 bases from J, with 0 bases between. The CDR3 loop reads CASSQETQYF. The CDR3 DNA reads as TGTGCCAGCAGTCAAGAGACCCAGTACTTC. Using reference TRBV2 and TRBJ2-5 for the parts outside the CDR3, the full variable domain is EPEVTQTPSHQVTQMGQEVILRCVPISNHLYFYWYRQILGQKVEFLVSFYNNEISEKSEIFDDQFSVERPDGSNFTLKIRSTKLEDSAMYFCASSQETQYFGPGTRLLVL.

This clone was recorded once. The chain employs TRBV18 and TRBJ2-7; 7 bases line up with TRBD1. V lost 3 bases and J lost 5; bases outside the gene matches: 10. The CDR3 covers 15 residues. CDR1 is KGHSH and CDR2 is LQKENI in the germline V gene. DNA for the CDR3: TGTGCCAGCTCACCCAGCAGGGCAGGGGGAAACGAGCAGTACTTC. Protein product: CASSPSRAGGNEQYF.

This clone was counted a few times. This sequence joins TRBV7-2 and TRBJ1-5; TRBD1 matches at 8 bases. Germline values: CDR1 SGHTA, CDR2 FQGNSA. This CDR3 is built from 15 residues. V shed 5 bases and J 4 bases; nucleotides not matched to a gene: 7. The CDR3 protein is CASSPRQGANQPQHF. CDR3 sequence (DNA): TGTGCCAGCAGCCCCCGGCAGGGGGCGAATCAGCCCCAGCATTTT.

This sequence joins TRBV7-9 and TRBJ2-5; no clear D gene. V was pared by 5 bases and J by 5 bases, with 6 bases between. Germline CDR1 SEHNR, CDR2 FQNEAQ (reference sequence). The CDR3 has 11 residues. For the CDR3, the DNA is TGTGCCAGCAGCCCGGCGGAGACCCAGTACTTC. Protein product: CASSPAETQYF.

This sequence joins TRBV29-1 and TRBJ2-3; 8 nucleotides agree with TRBD2. V lost 6 bases to trimming and J lost 2 bases; unmatched junction nucleotides: 7. CDR3 length equals 14 residues. The V gene's germline CDR1 is SQVTM and CDR2 ANQGSEA. The CDR3 DNA sequence: TGCAGCGTGGGAGCGGGGGAGCTCACAGATACGCAGTATTTT. Its translation: CSVGAGELTDTQYF.

This chain joins TRBV5-1 and TRBJ2-2; 7 bases agree with TRBD1. Germline lookup yields CDR1 SGHRS and CDR2 YFSETQ. The CDR3 is made up of 16 amino acids. The V segment lost 0 bases and the J segment 2 bases; nucleotides outside the gene matches: 4. This CDR3 is CASSLVPGGNTGELFF. The CDR3 DNA sequence: TGCGCCAGCAGCTTGGTACCAGGGGGTAACACCGGGGAGCTGTTTTTT.

The sample holds one count of this clone. The genes are TRBV5-1 and TRBJ2-1; unclear D gene. CDR1 and CDR2 (germline): SGHRS, YFSETQ. V dropped 1 base and J dropped 8 bases, with 7 bases sitting between them. The CDR3 sequence is 12 residues long. The chain's CDR3 is CASSLIVDEQFF. In DNA, the CDR3 is TGCGCCAGCAGCTTGATTGTGGATGAGCAGTTCTTC.

This clone has a handful of counts. The gene calls are TRBV25-1 and TRBJ2-1, with D tentatively TRBD1 (5 bases). Germline V lookup: CDR1 MGHDK, CDR2 SYGVNS. With 1 base removed from V and 5 bases from J, the gap between germline ends came to 12 bases. CDR3 length: 15 amino acids. This chain's CDR3 is CASSESGKTHNEQFF. In DNA, the CDR3 is TGTGCCAGCAGTGAATCAGGGAAAACACACAATGAGCAGTTCTTC.

The V and J genes are TRBV30 and TRBJ1-5, with a tentative D call TRBD1 (5 bases). Per germline, CDR1 GTSNPN and CDR2 SVGIG (reference sequence). The CDR3 is 14 residues long. The CDR3 DNA is TGTGCTTGGTGTGAAAAAGGGGGCAATCAGCCCCAGCATTTT. It translates to CAWCEKGGNQPQHF.

The genes are TRBV7-2 and TRBJ2-7; 14 nucleotides match TRBD2. Trimming removed 4 bases from V and 0 bases from J; junction bases left unmatched: 11. Per germline, CDR1 SGHTA and CDR2 FQGNSA. The CDR3 has 19 residues. CDR3 sequence (DNA): TGTGCCAGCAGCTCACAGGGACTAGCGGGGGCCGCACACTCCTACGAGCAGTACTTC. It is translated as CASSSQGLAGAAHSYEQYF.